This TCR beta chain came from a study of T cells in Graves' hyperthyroidism and ophthalmopathy. Only a few counts were recorded for this clonotype. Its antigen is not known. CDR3 length: 17 amino acids. V lost 2 bases to trimming and J lost 4 bases, with 20 bases between them. CDR1 is MNHEY and CDR2 is SMNVEV in the germline V gene (reference sequence). Study-level findings and limits: Blood also carried most thyroid clonotypes expanded above 0.001.

The study enrolled patients aged 18 to 65 with newly diagnosed hyperthyroidism of under 2 months' duration. Using RNA transcripts as the source, TCR beta CDR3 regions were amplified. Using the HTBI primer set, a first-round RT-PCR was run on the TCR CDR3. TCRdb called the multiplex PCR reads again in MiXCR, with one record for every CDR3 protein. The sample lists about 360,000 distinct CDR3 sequences; around a sixth were seen once. Sequenced: blood. The rearrangement joins TRBV27 to TRBJ1-2, with a weak D call TRBD1 (6 bases). This clonotype was sampled from a woman younger than 35 with Graves' hyperthyroidism that later progressed to Graves' ophthalmopathy. The DNA of the CDR3 is TGTGCCAGCAGTTTAAGGCCGACAGGAACGCACGGCTATGGCTACACCTTC. Translated, it gives CASSLRPTGTHGYGYTF.